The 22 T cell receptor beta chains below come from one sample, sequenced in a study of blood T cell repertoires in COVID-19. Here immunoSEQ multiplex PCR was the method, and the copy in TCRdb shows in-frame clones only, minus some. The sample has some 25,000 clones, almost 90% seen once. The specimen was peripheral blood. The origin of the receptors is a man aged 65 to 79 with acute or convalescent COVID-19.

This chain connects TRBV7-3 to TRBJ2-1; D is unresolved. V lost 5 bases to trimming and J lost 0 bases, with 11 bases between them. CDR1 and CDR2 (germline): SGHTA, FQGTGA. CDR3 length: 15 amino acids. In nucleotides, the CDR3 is TGTGCCAGCAGCCCCTGGTCGAGCTCCTACAATGAGCAGTTCTTC. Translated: CASSPWSSSYNEQFF. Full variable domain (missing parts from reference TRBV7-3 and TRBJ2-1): GAGVSQTPSNKVTEKGKYVELRCDPISGHTALYWYRQSLGQGPEFLIYFQGTGAADDSGLPNDRFFAVRPEGSVSTLKIQRTERGDSAVYLCASSPWSSSYNEQFFGPGTRLTVL.

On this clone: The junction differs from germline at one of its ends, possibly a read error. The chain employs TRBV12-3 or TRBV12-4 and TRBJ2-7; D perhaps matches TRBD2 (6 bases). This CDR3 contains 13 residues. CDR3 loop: CASSRSGGYGQYF. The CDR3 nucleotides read TGTGCCAGCAGTCGCTCCGGGGGATACGGGCAGTACTTC.

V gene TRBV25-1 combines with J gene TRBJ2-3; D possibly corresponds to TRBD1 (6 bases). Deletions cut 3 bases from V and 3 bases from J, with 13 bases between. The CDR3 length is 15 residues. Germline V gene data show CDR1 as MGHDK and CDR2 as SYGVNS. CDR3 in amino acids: CASSDHARGTDTQYF. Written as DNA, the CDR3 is TGTGCCAGCAGTGATCACGCAAGGGGGACAGATACGCAGTATTTT.

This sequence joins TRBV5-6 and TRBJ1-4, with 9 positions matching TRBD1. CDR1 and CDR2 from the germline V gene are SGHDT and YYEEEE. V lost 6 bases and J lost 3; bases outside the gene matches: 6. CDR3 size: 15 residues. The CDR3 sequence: CASKLWTGANEKLFF. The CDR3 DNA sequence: TGTGCCAGCAAACTCTGGACAGGGGCTAATGAAAAACTGTTTTTT.

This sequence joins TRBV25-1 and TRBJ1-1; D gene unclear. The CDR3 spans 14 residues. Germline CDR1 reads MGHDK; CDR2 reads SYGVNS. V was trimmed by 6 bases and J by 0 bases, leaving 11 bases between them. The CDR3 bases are TGTGCCAGCAGGGGAGTACAGATGAACACTGAAGCTTTCTTT. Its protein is CASRGVQMNTEAFF.

The CDR3 nucleotides are TGTGCCAGTAGTAGTCTGGGAAACACCATATATTTT. It specifies CASSSLGNTIYF. This chain connects TRBV19 to TRBJ1-3; D is unresolved. Trimming pared 4 bases from V and 4 bases from J, leaving 5 bases between. The germline gives CDR1 LNHDA, CDR2 SQIVND (reference sequence). The CDR3 is 12 amino acids. Drawing the rest from reference TRBV19 and TRBJ1-3, the complete variable domain is DGGITQSPKYLFRKEGQNVTLSCEQNLNHDAMYWYRQDPGQGLRLIYYSQIVNDFQKGDIAEGYSVSREKKESFPLTVTSAQKNPTAFYLCASSSLGNTIYFGEGSWLTVV.

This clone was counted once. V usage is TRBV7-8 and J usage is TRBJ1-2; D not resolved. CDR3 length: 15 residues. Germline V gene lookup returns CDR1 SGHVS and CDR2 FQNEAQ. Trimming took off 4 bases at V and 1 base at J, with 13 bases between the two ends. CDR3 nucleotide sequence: TGTGCCAGCAGCTACGAAACTCAGGTTAACTATGGCTACACCTTC. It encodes CASSYETQVNYGYTF.

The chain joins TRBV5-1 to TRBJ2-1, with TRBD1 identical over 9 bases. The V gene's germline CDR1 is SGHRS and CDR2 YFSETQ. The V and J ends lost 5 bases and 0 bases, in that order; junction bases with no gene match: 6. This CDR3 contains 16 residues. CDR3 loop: CASRTGTGSSYNEQFF. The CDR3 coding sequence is TGCGCCAGCAGAACGGGGACAGGGAGCTCCTACAATGAGCAGTTCTTC.

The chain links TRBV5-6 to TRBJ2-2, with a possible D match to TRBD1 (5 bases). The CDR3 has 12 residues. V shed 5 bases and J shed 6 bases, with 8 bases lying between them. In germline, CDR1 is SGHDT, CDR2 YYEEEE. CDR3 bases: TGTGCCAGCAGGTCAGGGCCCGGGGAGCTGTTTTTT. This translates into CASRSGPGELFF.

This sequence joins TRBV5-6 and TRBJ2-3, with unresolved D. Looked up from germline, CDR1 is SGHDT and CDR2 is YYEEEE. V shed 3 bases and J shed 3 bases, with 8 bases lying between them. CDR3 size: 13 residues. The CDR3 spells CASSYGYTDTQYF. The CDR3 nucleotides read TGTGCCAGCAGCTACGGGTATACAGATACGCAGTATTTT.

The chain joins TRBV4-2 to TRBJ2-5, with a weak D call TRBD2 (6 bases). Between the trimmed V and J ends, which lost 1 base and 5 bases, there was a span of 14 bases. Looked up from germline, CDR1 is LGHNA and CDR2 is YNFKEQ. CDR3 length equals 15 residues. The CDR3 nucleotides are TGTGCCAGCAGCCAAGGTTCCTCCCGGGAGGAGACCCAGTACTTC. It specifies CASSQGSSREETQYF.

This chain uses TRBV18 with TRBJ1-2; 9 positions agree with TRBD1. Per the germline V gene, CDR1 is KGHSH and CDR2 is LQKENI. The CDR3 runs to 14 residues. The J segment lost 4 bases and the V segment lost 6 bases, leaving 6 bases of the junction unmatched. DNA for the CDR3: TGTGCCAGCTCGCCGGGACAGGGAGGCTATGGCTACACCTTC. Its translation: CASSPGQGGYGYTF.

In DNA, the CDR3 is TGTGCCAGTAGTATGGGGCCCAACACCGGGGAGCTGTTTTTT. Its protein is CASSMGPNTGELFF. The chain carries TRBV19 and TRBJ2-2; tentatively, D is TRBD1 (5 bases). CDR1 LNHDA and CDR2 SQIVND come from the germline V gene (reference sequence). V was cut by 3 bases and J by 2 bases, with 7 bases left in between. CDR3 length: 14 residues. Together with reference TRBV19 and TRBJ2-2, the CDR3 gives the full variable domain: DGGITQSPKYLFRKEGQNVTLSCEQNLNHDAMYWYRQDPGQGLRLIYYSQIVNDFQKGDIAEGYSVSREKKESFPLTVTSAQKNPTAFYLCASSMGPNTGELFFGEGSRLTVL.

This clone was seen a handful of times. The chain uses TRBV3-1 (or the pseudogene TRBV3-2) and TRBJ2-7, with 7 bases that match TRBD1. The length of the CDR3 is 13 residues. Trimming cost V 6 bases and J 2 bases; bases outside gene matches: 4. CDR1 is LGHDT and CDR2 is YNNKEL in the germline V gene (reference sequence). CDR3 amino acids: CASSTGVTYEQYF. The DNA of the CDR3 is TGTGCCAGCAGTACAGGGGTCACCTACGAGCAGTACTTC.

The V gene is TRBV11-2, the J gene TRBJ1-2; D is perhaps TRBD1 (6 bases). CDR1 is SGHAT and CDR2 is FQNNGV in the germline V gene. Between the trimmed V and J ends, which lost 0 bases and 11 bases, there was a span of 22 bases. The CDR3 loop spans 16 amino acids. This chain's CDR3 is CASSLEVQGRLVGYTF. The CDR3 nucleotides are TGTGCCAGCAGCTTAGAAGTCCAGGGGCGATTAGTAGGTTACACCTTC.

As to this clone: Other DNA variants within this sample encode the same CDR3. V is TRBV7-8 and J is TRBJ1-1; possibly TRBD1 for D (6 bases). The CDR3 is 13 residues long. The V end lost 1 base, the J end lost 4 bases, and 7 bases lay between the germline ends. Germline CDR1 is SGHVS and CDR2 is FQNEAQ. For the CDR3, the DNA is TGTGCCAGCAGCTTAGGAGGGGGCACTGAAGCTTTCTTT. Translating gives CASSLGGGTEAFF.

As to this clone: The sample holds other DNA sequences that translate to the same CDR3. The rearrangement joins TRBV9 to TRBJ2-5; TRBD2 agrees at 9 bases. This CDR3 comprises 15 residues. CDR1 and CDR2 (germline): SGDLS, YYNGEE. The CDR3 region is CPTSGGGGPQETQYF. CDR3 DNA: TGTCCCACCAGCGGCGGGGGGGGGCCCCAAGAGACCCAGTACTTC.

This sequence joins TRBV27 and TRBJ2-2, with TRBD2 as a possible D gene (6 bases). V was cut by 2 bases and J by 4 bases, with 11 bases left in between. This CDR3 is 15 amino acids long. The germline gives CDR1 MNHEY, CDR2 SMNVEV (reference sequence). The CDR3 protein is CASSLRGMATGELFF. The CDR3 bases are TGTGCCAGCAGTTTACGCGGGATGGCCACCGGGGAGCTGTTTTTT.

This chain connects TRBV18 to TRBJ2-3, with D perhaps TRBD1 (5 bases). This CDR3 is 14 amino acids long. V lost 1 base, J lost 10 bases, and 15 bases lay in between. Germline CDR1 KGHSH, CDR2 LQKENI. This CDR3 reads CASSPRDEGAAQYF. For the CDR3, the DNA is TGTGCCAGCTCACCACGAGATGAAGGGGCGGCGCAGTATTTT.

CDR3 in amino acids: CASSLNRDLQYF. CDR3 nucleotide sequence: TGTGCCAGCAGCCTAAACCGGGATCTCCAGTACTTC. The V and J genes are TRBV7-3 and TRBJ2-5; possibly TRBD2 for D (5 bases). Trimming took off 5 bases at V and 10 bases at J, with 14 bases between the two ends. The CDR3 length is 12 residues. Germline CDR1 and CDR2: SGHTA and FQGTGA.

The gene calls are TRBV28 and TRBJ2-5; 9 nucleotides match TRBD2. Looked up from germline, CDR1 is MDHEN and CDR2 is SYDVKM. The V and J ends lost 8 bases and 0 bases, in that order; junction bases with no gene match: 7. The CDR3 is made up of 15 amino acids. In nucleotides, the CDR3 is TGTGCCAGCGGGGGTGCTAGCGGGAACCAAGAGACCCAGTACTTC. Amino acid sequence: CASGGASGNQETQYF.

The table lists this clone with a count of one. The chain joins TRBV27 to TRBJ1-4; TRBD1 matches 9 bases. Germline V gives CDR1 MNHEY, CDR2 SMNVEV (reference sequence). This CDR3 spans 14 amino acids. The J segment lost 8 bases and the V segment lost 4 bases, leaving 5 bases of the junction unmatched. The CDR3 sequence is CASSSTGGREKLFF. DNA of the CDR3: TGTGCCAGCAGTTCAACAGGGGGCAGGGAAAAACTGTTTTTT.